These 24 T cell receptor beta chains share one sample of origin, sequenced in a study of cytomegalovirus exposure and HLA in healthy donors. Amplification used 60 Vbeta primers and 13 Jbeta primers. TCRdb's table, derived via immunoSEQ multiplex PCR, lists solely in-frame clones and lacks some. Of 250,000 to 350,000 clones listed, roughly 89% are singletons. Source material: PBMCs. The origin of the receptors is a man aged 35 to 55 in good health and CMV-seropositive.

As to this clone: The junction does not match germline at one end; this may be a read error. The chain's CDR3 is CASTLTRGNDGYTF. For the CDR3, the DNA is TGTGCCAGCACTTTAACACGGGGAAACGATGGCTACACCTTC. The chain combines TRBV28 with TRBJ1-2; D is undetermined. The CDR3 contains 14 residues. Germline V gives CDR1 MDHEN, CDR2 SYDVKM.

The gene calls are TRBV4-1 and TRBJ2-7; no reliable D call. There are 13 residues in the CDR3. Germline values: CDR1 MGHRA, CDR2 YSYEKL. Trimming took 4 bases from V and 4 from J, leaving 11 bases between them. CDR3 nucleotides: TGCGCCAGCAGCCCCCCAGGCATATACGAGCAGTACTTC. Translating gives CASSPPGIYEQYF.

The rearrangement uses TRBV5-1 and TRBJ1-5, with 10 bases matching TRBD1. Germline V lookup: CDR1 SGHRS, CDR2 YFSETQ. Losses at the gene ends were 4 bases for V and 6 bases for J; bases not matched to a gene: 4. The CDR3 is made up of 14 amino acids. CDR3 coding DNA: TGCGCCAGCAGCGTGGACAGGGGGAGTCAGCCCCAGCATTTT. Protein product: CASSVDRGSQPQHF.

V gene TRBV7-2 combines with J gene TRBJ2-2; the D gene is possibly TRBD2 (6 bases). Trimming stripped 0 bases from V and 5 bases from J, with 10 bases between. The CDR3 runs to 15 residues. Germline V gives CDR1 SGHTA, CDR2 FQGNSA. CDR3 region: CASSLASGGTGELFF. CDR3 nucleotide sequence: TGTGCCAGCAGCTTAGCTTCCGGGGGAACCGGGGAGCTGTTTTTT.

The V gene is TRBV29-1, the J gene TRBJ1-2; D might be TRBD1 (6 bases). Trimming took 0 bases from V and 8 from J, leaving 13 bases between them. Looked up from germline, CDR1 is SQVTM and CDR2 is ANQGSEA. The CDR3 loop spans 13 amino acids. The CDR3 DNA is TGCAGCGTTGAAGAATGGGGGCTCGGCGGCTACACCTTC. This gives the protein CSVEEWGLGGYTF.

The rearrangement uses TRBV7-6 and TRBJ2-1; D may be TRBD2 (6 bases). Trimming shortened V by 3 bases and J by 8 bases, and 14 bases separated the two germline ends. Germline V gene lookup returns CDR1 SGHVS and CDR2 FNYEAQ. The CDR3 runs 14 residues. Here the CDR3 DNA reads TGTGCCAGCAGCTTGGGTGGGCCTAGCGATGAGCAGTTCTTC. The encoded protein is CASSLGGPSDEQFF. The full variable domain, rest sourced from reference TRBV7-6 and TRBJ2-1, is GAGVSQSPRYKVTKRGQDVALRCDPISGHVSLYWYRQALGQGPEFLTYFNYEAQQDKSGLPNDRFSAERPEGSISTLTIQRTEQRDSAMYRCASSLGGPSDEQFFGPGTRLTVL.

The chain joins TRBV28 to TRBJ2-5; 8 nucleotides align to TRBD2. The J call may be faulty, since TRBJ2-7 better matches the DNA end. Germline V gene lookup returns CDR1 MDHEN and CDR2 SYDVKM. This CDR3 is 15 amino acids long. CDR3 bases: TGTGCCAGCAGTTTATCTACAGCGGGAGCCCGCGAGCAGTACTTC. Translation gives CASSLSTAGAREQYF.

This chain uses TRBV4-1 with TRBJ1-5; D is uncertain. Germline lookup yields CDR1 MGHRA and CDR2 YSYEKL. V lost 4 bases to trimming and J lost 4 bases, with 11 bases between them. The CDR3 contains 14 residues. The CDR3 region is CASSPIAGNQPQHF. CDR3 nucleotide sequence: TGCGCCAGCAGCCCAATAGCGGGGAATCAGCCCCAGCATTTT.

J is TRBJ1-2 and V is TRBV18; 7 nucleotides agree with TRBD1. Germline CDR1 is KGHSH and CDR2 is LQKENI. Trimming at V came to 1 base and at J to 0 bases, leaving 2 bases not matched to a gene. The CDR3 is 15 amino acids. The CDR3 DNA is TGTGCCAGCTCACCACGACAGGGTGCTAACTATGGCTACACCTTC. Its translation is CASSPRQGANYGYTF.

The count of this clone is one. The V and J genes are TRBV28 and TRBJ2-7, with 8 bases fitting TRBD1. The V and J ends lost 3 bases and 3 bases, in that order; junction bases with no gene match: 16. This CDR3 comprises 18 residues. In germline, CDR1 is MDHEN, CDR2 SYDVKM. The CDR3 is CASSLMTPSDRVGYEQYF. The CDR3 region has the DNA TGTGCCAGCAGTTTGATGACGCCCTCGGACAGGGTTGGCTACGAGCAGTACTTC. Together with reference TRBV28 and TRBJ2-7, the CDR3 gives the full variable domain: DVKVTQSSRYLVKRTGEKVFLECVQDMDHENMFWYRQDPGLGLRLIYFSYDVKMKEKGDIPEGYSVSREKKERFSLILESASTNQTSMYLCASSLMTPSDRVGYEQYFGPGTRLTVT.

The rearrangement links TRBV18 to TRBJ1-3, with D possibly TRBD1 on 6 matching bases. V lost 6 bases, J lost 1 base, and 10 bases lay in between. CDR3 length: 14 amino acids. From germline, CDR1 is KGHSH and CDR2 LQKENI. This CDR3 reads CASSKQGSGNTIYF. The CDR3 DNA reads as TGTGCCAGCTCGAAGCAGGGGTCTGGAAACACCATATATTTT.

The chain carries TRBV4-3 and TRBJ2-6, with unresolved D. Germline assignment: CDR1 LGHNA and CDR2 YSLEER. The CDR3 is 17 residues long. V was clipped by 4 bases and J by 0 bases, with 13 bases between them. The CDR3 reads CASSLIGGVSGANVLTF. CDR3 nucleotides: TGCGCCAGCAGCCTAATCGGCGGAGTCTCTGGGGCCAACGTCCTGACTTTC.

V gene TRBV12-5 combines with J gene TRBJ2-2, with a weak D call TRBD2 (7 bases). V lost 2 bases and J lost 7, with 14 bases in between. The germline V gene has CDR1 LGHNT and CDR2 FRNRAP. This CDR3 spans 15 amino acids. CDR3 protein: CASGLWGGRFGELFF. The CDR3 DNA reads TGTGCTAGTGGTTTGTGGGGGGGGCGCTTCGGGGAGCTGTTTTTT. The variable domain in full, with the rest retrieved from reference TRBV12-5 and TRBJ2-2, is DARVTQTPRHKVTEMGQEVTMRCQPILGHNTVFWYRQTMMQGLELLAYFRNRAPLDDSGMPKDRFSAEMPDATLATLKIQPSEPRDSAVYFCASGLWGGRFGELFFGEGSRLTVL.

This rearrangement joins TRBV9 to TRBJ2-3; D may be TRBD2 (6 bases). The CDR3 loop spans 16 amino acids. Germline V gene lookup returns CDR1 SGDLS and CDR2 YYNGEE. With 1 base removed from V and 2 bases from J, the gap between germline ends came to 14 bases. The CDR3 here is CASSVPAGHDTDTQYF. CDR3 sequence (DNA): TGTGCCAGCAGCGTACCTGCGGGGCATGACACAGATACGCAGTATTTT.

This sequence joins TRBV7-2 and TRBJ2-7; weak D call: TRBD1 (6 bases). This CDR3 comprises 14 residues. V was clipped by 5 bases and J by 6 bases, with 17 bases between them. Germline loops: CDR1 SGHTA, CDR2 FQGNSA. The CDR3 coding sequence is TGTGCCAGCAGCCCTGGGACAAGTGGAGGCGAGCAGTACTTC. It is translated as CASSPGTSGGEQYF.

This chain connects TRBV6-1 to TRBJ1-2; TRBD1 agrees at 8 bases. Germline CDR1 is MNHNS and CDR2 is SASEGT. The CDR3 is 12 residues long. With 6 bases clipped from V and 6 bases from J, the junction kept 3 bases outside the gene matches. This chain's CDR3 is CASRGQGNGYTF. In DNA form, the CDR3 reads TGTGCCAGCAGAGGACAGGGAAATGGCTACACCTTC.

The chain is built from TRBV19 and TRBJ2-1; weak D call: TRBD2 (6 bases). This CDR3 has 13 residues. The V end lost 7 bases, the J end lost 3 bases, and 10 bases lay between the germline ends. CDR1 is LNHDA and CDR2 is SQIVND in the germline V gene (reference sequence). DNA for the CDR3: TGTGCCAGTACCCAGGACTACTACAATGAGCAGTTCTTC. It yields the protein CASTQDYYNEQFF.

This chain connects TRBV4-1 to TRBJ2-7; TRBD1 matches 8 bases. This CDR3 has 16 amino acids. The germline V gene has CDR1 MGHRA and CDR2 YSYEKL. V lost 5 bases to trimming and J lost 0 bases; unmatched junction nucleotides: 9. The CDR3 region has the DNA TGCGCCAGCAGCTCCTGGACAGGGATGAGCTCCTACGAGCAGTACTTC. It is translated as CASSSWTGMSSYEQYF.

The V and J genes are TRBV6-5 and TRBJ2-7; the D gene is possibly TRBD2 (6 bases). V was cut by 6 bases and J by 4 bases, with 16 bases left in between. The CDR3 covers 14 residues. The germline V gene encodes CDR1 MNHEY and CDR2 SVGAGI. The DNA for the CDR3 is TGTGCCAGCAGGGGGCGGCTAGCGCAGTACGAGCAGTACTTC. This codes for CASRGRLAQYEQYF.

The chain combines TRBV27 with TRBJ2-7; 10 nucleotides match TRBD1. V lost 5 bases, J lost 2 bases, and 6 bases stayed unmatched. Germline V gene lookup returns CDR1 MNHEY and CDR2 SMNVEV (reference sequence). There are 15 residues in the CDR3. CDR3 sequence: CASSRTGGSAYEQYF. The CDR3 coding sequence is TGTGCCAGCAGTCGGACAGGGGGGTCAGCCTACGAGCAGTACTTC.

The J gene is TRBJ1-4, the V gene TRBV2; TRBD1 is a possible D gene (6 bases). CDR1 is SNHLY, CDR2 FYNNEI, per germline. CDR3 length: 14 amino acids. V gave up 4 bases and J gave up 5 bases, with 11 bases separating them. This CDR3 reads CASSVQGLNEKLFF. CDR3 sequence (DNA): TGTGCCAGCAGTGTGCAGGGGCTCAATGAAAAACTGTTTTTT.

This clone was counted a few times. This sequence joins TRBV4-3 and TRBJ2-7; D may be TRBD2 (6 bases). CDR1 and CDR2 from the germline V gene are LGHNA and YSLEER. V lost 3 bases and J lost 0, with 15 bases in between. The CDR3 has 16 amino acids. CDR3 coding DNA: TGCGCCAGCAGCCAGTTCCAGGGCGGGGACTCCTACGAGCAGTACTTC. Translating gives CASSQFQGGDSYEQYF.

The rearrangement links TRBV7-9 to TRBJ2-3, with D possibly being TRBD2 (6 bases). V lost 5 bases and J 3 bases, leaving 12 bases between the germline ends. Germline CDR1 reads SEHNR; CDR2 reads FQNEAQ (reference sequence). The CDR3 loop spans 14 amino acids. In DNA form, the CDR3 reads TGTGCCAGCAGCCCCGCTAGCGAAACAGATACGCAGTATTTT. The encoded protein is CASSPASETDTQYF. Drawing the rest from reference TRBV7-9 and TRBJ2-3, the complete variable domain is DTGVSQNPRHKITKRGQNVTFRCDPISEHNRLYWYRQTLGQGPEFLTYFQNEAQLEKSRLLSDRFSAERPKGSFSTLEIQRTEQGDSAMYLCASSPASETDTQYFGPGTRLTVL.

V gene TRBV19 combines with J gene TRBJ2-7; the D gene is possibly TRBD1 (6 bases). Per the germline V gene, CDR1 is LNHDA and CDR2 is SQIVND (reference sequence). The CDR3 contains 13 residues. The V end was cut by 5 bases, the J end by 5 bases, with 13 bases between. The CDR3 nucleotides read TGTGCCAGTAGTCGGCAGGGGCTCCACGAGCAGTACTTC. Translated: CASSRQGLHEQYF.